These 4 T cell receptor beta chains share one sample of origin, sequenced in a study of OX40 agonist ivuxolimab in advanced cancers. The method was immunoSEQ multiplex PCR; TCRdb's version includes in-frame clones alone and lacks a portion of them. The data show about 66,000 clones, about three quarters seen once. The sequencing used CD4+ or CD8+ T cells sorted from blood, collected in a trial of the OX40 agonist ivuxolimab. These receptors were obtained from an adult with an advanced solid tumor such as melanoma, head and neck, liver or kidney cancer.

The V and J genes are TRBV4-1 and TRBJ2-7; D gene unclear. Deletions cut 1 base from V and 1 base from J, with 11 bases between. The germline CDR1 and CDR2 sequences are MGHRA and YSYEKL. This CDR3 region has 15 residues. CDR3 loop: CASSQGWTASYEQYF. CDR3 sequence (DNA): TGCGCCAGCAGCCAAGGATGGACCGCGTCCTACGAGCAGTACTTC.

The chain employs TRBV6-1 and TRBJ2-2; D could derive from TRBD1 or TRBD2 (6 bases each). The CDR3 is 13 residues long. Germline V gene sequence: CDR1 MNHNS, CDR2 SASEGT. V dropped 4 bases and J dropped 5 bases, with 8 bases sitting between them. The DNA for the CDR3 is TGTGCCAGCAGTGCGGGGGCTACCGGGGAGCTGTTTTTT. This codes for CASSAGATGELFF.

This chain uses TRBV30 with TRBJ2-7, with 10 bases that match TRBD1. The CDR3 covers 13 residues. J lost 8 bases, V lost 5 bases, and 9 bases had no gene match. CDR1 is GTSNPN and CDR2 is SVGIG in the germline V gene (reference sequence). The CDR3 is CAWGGQGMVQQYF. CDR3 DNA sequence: TGTGCCTGGGGGGGACAGGGGATGGTACAGCAGTACTTC.

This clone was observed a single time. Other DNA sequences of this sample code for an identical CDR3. This CDR3 is CASSLGVLGETQYF. In DNA, the CDR3 is TGCGCCAGCAGCTTGGGGGTCCTAGGGGAGACCCAGTACTTC. This chain joins TRBV5-1 and TRBJ2-5; D ambiguous. The germline CDR1 and CDR2 sequences are SGHRS and YFSETQ. This CDR3 is 14 amino acids long. V was cut by 0 bases and J by 5 bases, with 11 bases left in between. Full variable domain (outside the CDR3, taken from reference TRBV5-1 and TRBJ2-5): KAGVTQTPRYLIKTRGQQVTLSCSPISGHRSVSWYQQTPGQGLQFLFEYFSETQRNKGNFPGRFSGRQFSNSRSEMNVSTLELGDSALYLCASSLGVLGETQYFGPGTRLLVL.